This entry features one TCR beta chain sequence. CDR3 length: 14 residues. Germline-derived CDR1 and CDR2 are MNHEY and SVGAGI. Trimming removed 8 bases from V and 1 base from J; junction bases left unmatched: 7. Profiled with immunoSEQ multiplex PCR; TCRdb holds only in-frame clones, not every one. The data show 2 million to 2.5 million clones, over 90% seen once. The sample comes from a study of shared clonotypes between healthy human individuals. J is TRBJ1-1 and V is TRBV6-5, with 7 bases that match TRBD1. The receptor's source is a young man in good health. Some clones in this sample may be carry-over from other donors' samples. Sequencing used naive CD4+ T cells from PBMCs. This sample's subset: CD45RA+ positively selected. DNA for the CDR3: TGTGCCAGCGCTTACGGGACAGCGAACACTGAAGCTTTCTTT. It encodes CASAYGTANTEAFF.